The rows below give T cell receptor beta chains drawn from one sample of a study of metastatic and nonmetastatic thyroid tumors. TCRdb called clones again from the PCR reads with MiXCR. The table lists more than 20,000 clones, around 28% of them singletons, with roughly 5.9% in the top ten. Sequenced input: tumor tissue. Source of these receptors: a female donor with papillary thyroid cancer or a benign thyroid nodule (not recorded which). Some clones in this sample may be carry-over from other donors' samples. CDR3s include the opening cysteine and the closing phenylalanine or tryptophan. A D gene is named only where the DNA matches it firmly. Clone size, where shown, is once, few, many, or a class for clones that have expanded.

>TRBD1|medium-sized|TRBJ1-6|TRBV25-1
CASSDQQGVSYNSPLHF
TGTGCCAGCAGTGATCAACAGGGGGTATCCTATAATTCACCCCTCCACTTT
>.|.|TRBJ2-1|TRBV20-1
CSASDSVVNNEQFF
TGCAGTGCTAGTGATAGTGTGGTGAACAATGAGCAGTTCTTC
>.|medium-sized|TRBJ2-1|TRBV6-1
CASSFTGFSYNEQFF
TGTGCCAGCAGTTTTACAGGGTTCTCCTACAATGAGCAGTTCTTC
>TRBD2|many|TRBJ2-2|TRBV3-1
CASSLGLAGTNTGELFF
TGTGCCAGCAGCCTAGGACTAGCGGGGACAAACACCGGGGAGCTGTTTTTT
>.|many|TRBJ2-3|TRBV7-2
CASRVGGAYGDTQYF
TGTGCCAGCAGAGTTGGGGGGGCCTATGGAGATACGCAGTATTTT
>TRBD2|few|TRBJ2-7|TRBV6-1
CASSGTSGGYEHYF
TGTGCCAGCAGTGGTACTAGCGGGGGTTACGAGCATTACTTC
>TRBD2|medium-sized|TRBJ2-7|TRBV7-2
CASSRDYEGYEQYF
TGTGCCAGCAGCAGGGACTACGAAGGCTACGAGCAGTACTTC
>.|many|TRBJ1-4|TRBV20-1
CSASTASVNEKLFF
TGCAGTGCTAGTACCGCAAGCGTTAATGAAAAACTGTTTTTT
>TRBD1|few|TRBJ1-2|TRBV6-1
CASRPDGTGTIGYGYTF
TGTGCCAGCAGACCTGACGGGACAGGAACAATTGGGTATGGCTACACCTTC
>.|few|TRBJ2-2|TRBV19
CASSIGYGELFF
TGTGCCAGTAGTATCGGCTACGGGGAGCTGTTTTTT
>.|.|TRBJ2-7|TRBV20-1
CSALTGDYDEQYF
TGCAGTGCTCTGACAGGGGACTATGACGAGCAGTACTTC
>.|.|TRBJ1-3|TRBV5-8
CASSSYRDTIYF
TGTGCCAGCAGCTCCTACCGGGACACCATATATTTT
>TRBD1|many|TRBJ1-4|TRBV27
CASSLYGQGIFTRTNEKLFF
TGTGCCAGCAGTTTATACGGACAGGGCATATTTACTAGGACTAATGAAAAACTGTTTTTT
>TRBD1|.|TRBJ1-5|TRBV2
CASRQGASNQPQHF
TGTGCCAGCAGACAGGGGGCTAGCAATCAGCCCCAGCATTTT
>.|.|TRBJ2-3|TRBV20-1
CGAPDPLTGDKDTQYF
TGCGGTGCTCCGGACCCTTTGACAGGAGACAAAGATACGCAGTATTTT
>TRBD2|.|TRBJ2-7|TRBV20-1
CSARDRPGLAGSDEQYF
TGCAGTGCTAGAGATCGGCCGGGACTAGCGGGTTCCGACGAGCAGTACTTC
>.|many|TRBJ2-2|TRBV7-9
CASRGGQTGTGELFF
TGTGCCAGCAGGGGAGGACAGACAGGGACCGGGGAGCTGTTTTTT
>TRBD1|few|TRBJ1-1|TRBV12-3/TRBV12-4
CASIFCPGGRTEAFF
TGTGCCAGCATTTTTTGTCCAGGGGGCCGCACTGAAGCTTTCTTT
>.|medium-sized|TRBJ2-2|TRBV12-3/TRBV12-4
CASSSPGASTTGELFF
TGTGCCAGCAGTTCCCCTGGGGCGTCAACCACCGGGGAGCTGTTTTTT
>TRBD1|many|TRBJ1-5|TRBV16
CASSLGLTGNQPQHF
TGTGCCAGCAGCCTGGGACTGACAGGGAATCAGCCCCAGCATTTT
>TRBD1|.|TRBJ2-3|TRBV5-5
CASSRTGGTDTQYF
TGTGCCAGCAGTCGGACAGGGGGCACAGATACGCAGTATTTT
>.|many|TRBJ2-7|TRBV5-5
CASSLRHLTYEQYF
TGTGCCAGCAGCCTCCGGCACCTAACCTACGAGCAGTACTTC
>TRBD1|many|TRBJ1-6|TRBV20-1
CSAPGQGAWSPLHF
TGCAGTGCTCCGGGACAGGGGGCCTGGTCACCCCTCCACTTT
>TRBD1|many|TRBJ1-1|TRBV29-1
CSVRTGFDTEAFF
TGCAGCGTGAGGACAGGGTTTGACACTGAAGCTTTCTTT
>TRBD2|.|TRBJ2-2|TRBV28
CASSRTSAAGELFF
TGTGCCAGCAGTCGGACTAGCGCTGCCGGGGAGCTGTTTTTT
>TRBD1|once|TRBJ1-2|TRBV20-1
CSARKGGTEIYGYTF
TGCAGTGCTCGAAAGGGTGGGACAGAGATCTATGGCTACACCTTC
>.|.|TRBJ2-7|TRBV5-8
CASRYYEQYF
TGTGCCAGCAGATACTACGAGCAGTACTTC
>TRBD2|.|TRBJ2-5|TRBV18
CASSPPGSGSIKTQYF
TGTGCCAGCTCACCACCGGGGAGCGGGAGTATTAAGACCCAGTACTTC
>.|many|TRBJ1-3|TRBV9
CASSVAPPGDPSGNTIYF
TGTGCCAGCAGCGTAGCCCCCCCGGGGGATCCCTCTGGAAACACCATATATTTT
>TRBD2|once|TRBJ2-1|TRBV5-1
CANSSGNSGENEQFF
TGCGCCAACAGCTCCGGGAATAGCGGGGAGAATGAGCAGTTCTTC
>.|many|TRBJ1-1|TRBV20-1
CSASPGVGDTEAFF
TGCAGTGCCAGTCCGGGCGTGGGAGACACTGAAGCTTTCTTT
>TRBD1|.|TRBJ2-7|TRBV11-2
CASSTGQSSYEQYF
TGTGCCAGTAGTACGGGACAGAGCTCCTACGAGCAGTACTTC
>TRBD2|.|TRBJ2-7|TRBV11-2
CASSSSTSGYEQYF
TGTGCCAGCAGCTCCTCGACTAGCGGCTACGAGCAGTACTTC
>.|many|TRBJ1-1|TRBV5-1
CASSEFQGEAFF
TGCGCCAGCAGCGAATTCCAGGGGGAAGCTTTCTTT
>.|medium-sized|TRBJ2-7|TRBV6-2/TRBV6-3
CASTQVGEPYEQYF
TGTGCCAGCACCCAGGTAGGGGAGCCTTACGAGCAGTACTTC
>.|.|TRBJ2-3|TRBV11-1
CASSLREMKTDTQYF
TGTGCCAGCAGCTTACGGGAGATGAAAACAGATACGCAGTATTTT
>TRBD1|many|TRBJ2-3|TRBV5-1
CASSYETGIITDTQYF
TGCGCCAGCAGCTATGAGACAGGGATCATAACAGATACGCAGTATTTT
>.|many|TRBJ2-1|TRBV2
CASGSGPDYNEQFF
TGTGCCAGCGGAAGCGGGCCTGACTACAATGAGCAGTTCTTC
>.|.|TRBJ1-5|TRBV19
CASNGTELSQPQHF
TGTGCCAGTAATGGCACAGAGCTTTCGCAGCCCCAGCATTTT
>.|few|TRBJ1-2|TRBV6-1
CASSEAGRGYCYTF
TGTGCCAGCAGTGAAGCAGGGAGGGGTTATTGCTACACCTTC
>TRBD1|many|TRBJ2-2|TRBV27
CASSIRGQGANTGELFF
TGTGCCAGCAGTATCCGGGGACAGGGGGCAAACACCGGGGAGCTGTTTTTT